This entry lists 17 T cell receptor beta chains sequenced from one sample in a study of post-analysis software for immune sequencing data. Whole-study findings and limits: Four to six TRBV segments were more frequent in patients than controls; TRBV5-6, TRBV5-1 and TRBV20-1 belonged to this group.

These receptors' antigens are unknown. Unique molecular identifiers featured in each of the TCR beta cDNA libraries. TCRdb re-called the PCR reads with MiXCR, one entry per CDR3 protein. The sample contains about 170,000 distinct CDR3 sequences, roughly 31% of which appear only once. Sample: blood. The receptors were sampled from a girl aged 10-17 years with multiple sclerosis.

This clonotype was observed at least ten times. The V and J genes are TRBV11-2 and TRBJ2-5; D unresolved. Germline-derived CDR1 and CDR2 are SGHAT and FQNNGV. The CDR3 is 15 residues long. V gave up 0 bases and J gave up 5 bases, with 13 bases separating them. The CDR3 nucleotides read TGTGCCAGCAGCTTAGAAGGGATCGGTGTTGAGACCCAGTACTTC. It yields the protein CASSLEGIGVETQYF.

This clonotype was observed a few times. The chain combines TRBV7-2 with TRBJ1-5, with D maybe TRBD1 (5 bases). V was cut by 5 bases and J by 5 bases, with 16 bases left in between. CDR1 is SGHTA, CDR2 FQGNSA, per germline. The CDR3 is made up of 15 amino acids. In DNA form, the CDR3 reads TGTGCCAGCAGCCCCGCGACGGGGGGTCATCAGCCCCAGCATTTT. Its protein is CASSPATGGHQPQHF.

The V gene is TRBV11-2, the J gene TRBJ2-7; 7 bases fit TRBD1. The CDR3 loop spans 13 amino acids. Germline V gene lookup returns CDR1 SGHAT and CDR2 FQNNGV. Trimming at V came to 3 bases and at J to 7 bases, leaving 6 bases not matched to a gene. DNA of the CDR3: TGTGCCAGCAGCTTGCAGGGGGAAAGGGAGCAGTACTTC. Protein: CASSLQGEREQYF.

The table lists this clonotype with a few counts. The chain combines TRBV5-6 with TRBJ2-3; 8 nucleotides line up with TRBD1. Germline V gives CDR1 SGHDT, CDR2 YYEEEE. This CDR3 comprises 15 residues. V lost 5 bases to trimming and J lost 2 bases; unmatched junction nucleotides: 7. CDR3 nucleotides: TGTGCCAGCAGAGACAGGGGTTGGCCCACAGATACGCAGTATTTT. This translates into CASRDRGWPTDTQYF.

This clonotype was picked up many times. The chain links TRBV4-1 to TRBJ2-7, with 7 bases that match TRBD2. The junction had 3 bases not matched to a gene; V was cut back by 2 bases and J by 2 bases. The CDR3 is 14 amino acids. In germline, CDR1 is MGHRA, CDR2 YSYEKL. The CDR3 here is CASSQRLAAYEQYF. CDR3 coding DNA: TGCGCCAGCAGCCAAAGACTAGCAGCCTACGAGCAGTACTTC.

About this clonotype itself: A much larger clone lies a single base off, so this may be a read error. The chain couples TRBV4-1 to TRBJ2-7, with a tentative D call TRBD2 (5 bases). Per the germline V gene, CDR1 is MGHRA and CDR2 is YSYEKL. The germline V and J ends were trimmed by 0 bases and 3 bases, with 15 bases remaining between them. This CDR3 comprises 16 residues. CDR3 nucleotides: TGCGCCAGCAGCCAAGATCCGGCTAGCAGGATCTACGAGCAGTACTTC. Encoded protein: CASSQDPASRIYEQYF.

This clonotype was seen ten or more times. The CDR3 DNA follows: TGTGCCAGCAGTTTCCGGGACAGGGACAATGAGCAGTTCTTC. The encoded protein is CASSFRDRDNEQFF. The V and J genes are TRBV6-1 and TRBJ2-1; 9 nucleotides line up with TRBD1. V lost 5 bases and J lost 5; bases outside the gene matches: 4. The CDR3 loop spans 14 amino acids. Per germline, CDR1 MNHNS and CDR2 SASEGT.

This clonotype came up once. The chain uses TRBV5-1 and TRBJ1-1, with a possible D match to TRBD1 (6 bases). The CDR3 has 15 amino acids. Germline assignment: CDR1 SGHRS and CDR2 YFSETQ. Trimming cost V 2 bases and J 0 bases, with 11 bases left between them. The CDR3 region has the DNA TGCGCCAGCAGCTTTCAGGGGACCATGAACACTGAAGCTTTCTTT. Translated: CASSFQGTMNTEAFF.

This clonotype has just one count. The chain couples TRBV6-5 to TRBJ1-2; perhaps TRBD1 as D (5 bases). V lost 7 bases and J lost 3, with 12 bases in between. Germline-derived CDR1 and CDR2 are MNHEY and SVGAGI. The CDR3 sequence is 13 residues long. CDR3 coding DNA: TGTGCCAGCACCAAATGGGGCGACTATGGCTACACCTTC. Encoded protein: CASTKWGDYGYTF.

CDR3 DNA: TGCAGTGCCCAAGGGACAATATACGAGCAGTACTTC. This codes for CSAQGTIYEQYF. The chain is built from TRBV20-1 and TRBJ2-7; D is perhaps TRBD1 (6 bases). Per the germline V gene, CDR1 is DFQATT and CDR2 is SNEGSKA (reference sequence). The V and J ends lost 6 bases and 4 bases respectively, with 13 bases between them. The CDR3 consists of 12 residues.

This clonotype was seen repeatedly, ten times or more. CDR3 DNA sequence: TGCAGTGCCGGAGATATATCATCTGGGTCGGGCGAGCAGTACTTC. Its translation is CSAGDISSGSGEQYF. This chain uses TRBV20-1 with TRBJ2-7; D remains unclear. CDR1 DFQATT and CDR2 SNEGSKA come from the germline V gene (reference sequence). Between the trimmed V and J ends, which lost 6 bases and 6 bases, there was a span of 24 bases. This CDR3 has 15 amino acids.

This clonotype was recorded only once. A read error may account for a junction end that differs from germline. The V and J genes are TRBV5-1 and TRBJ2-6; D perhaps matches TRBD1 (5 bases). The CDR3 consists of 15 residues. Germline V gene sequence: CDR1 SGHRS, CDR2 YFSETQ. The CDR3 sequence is CASSLTTAGANVPTF. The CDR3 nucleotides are TGCGCCAGTAGCTTGACAACCGCTGGGGCCAACGTCCCGACTTTC. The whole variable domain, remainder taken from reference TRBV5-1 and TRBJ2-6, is KAGVTQTPRYLIKTRGQQVTLSCSPISGHRSVSWYQQTPGQGLQFLFEYFSETQRNKGNFPGRFSGRQFSNSRSEMNVSTLELGDSALYLCASSLTTAGANVPTFGAGSRLTVL.

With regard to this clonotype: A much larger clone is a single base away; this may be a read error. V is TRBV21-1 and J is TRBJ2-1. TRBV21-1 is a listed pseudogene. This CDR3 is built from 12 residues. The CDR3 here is CAGSKARREQFF. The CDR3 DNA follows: TGTGCCGGCAGCAAAGCGCGCCGGGAGCAGTTCTTC.

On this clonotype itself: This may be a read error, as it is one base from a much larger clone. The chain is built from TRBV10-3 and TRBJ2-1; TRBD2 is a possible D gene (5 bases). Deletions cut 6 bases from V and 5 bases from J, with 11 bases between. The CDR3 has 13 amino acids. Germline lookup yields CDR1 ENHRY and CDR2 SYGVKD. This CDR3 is CAIRNMEDNEQFF. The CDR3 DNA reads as TGTGCCATCAGGAACATGGAGGACAATGAGCAGTTCTTC.

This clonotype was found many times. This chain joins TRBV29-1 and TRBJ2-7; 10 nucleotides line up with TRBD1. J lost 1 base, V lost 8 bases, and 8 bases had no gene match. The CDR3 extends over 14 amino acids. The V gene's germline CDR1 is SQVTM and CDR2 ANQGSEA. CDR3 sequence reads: CSFSSDRGSYEQYF. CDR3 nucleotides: TGCAGCTTTTCATCGGACAGGGGGTCCTACGAGCAGTACTTC.

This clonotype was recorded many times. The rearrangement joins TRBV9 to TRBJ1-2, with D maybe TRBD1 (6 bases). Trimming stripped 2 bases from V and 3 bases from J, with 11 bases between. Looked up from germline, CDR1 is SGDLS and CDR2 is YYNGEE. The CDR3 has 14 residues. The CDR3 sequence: CASSVEGVDYGYTF. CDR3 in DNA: TGTGCCAGCAGCGTGGAGGGGGTCGACTATGGCTACACCTTC.

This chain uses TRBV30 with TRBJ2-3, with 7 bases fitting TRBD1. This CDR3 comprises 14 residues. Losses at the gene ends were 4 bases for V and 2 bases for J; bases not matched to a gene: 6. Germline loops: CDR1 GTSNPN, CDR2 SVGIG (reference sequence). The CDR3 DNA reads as TGTGCCTGGACTAGGACAGGACTCACAGATACGCAGTATTTT. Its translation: CAWTRTGLTDTQYF.